The next 10 T cell receptor beta chains were all read from a single sample in a study of blood T cell repertoires in COVID-19. TCRdb's copy holds only in-frame clones and misses some; the assay was immunoSEQ multiplex PCR. Of some 130,000 clones detected, 86% appear once; the ten largest clones hold approximately 4.5%. Sample: PBMCs or T cells enriched from blood (not recorded which). The receptors derive from a man in his fifties or sixties who had recovered from COVID-19.

This clone has a single count. The gene calls are TRBV3-1 (or the pseudogene TRBV3-2) and TRBJ2-7; 8 bases agree with TRBD1. CDR3 length: 16 amino acids. CDR1 and CDR2 from the germline V gene are LGHDT and YNNKEL (reference sequence). Unmatched junction bases numbered 9, after V lost 0 bases and J lost 5 bases. The DNA for the CDR3 is TGTGCCAGCAGCCAAGATTGGGACAGGAGAGGGCACGAGCAGTACTTC. This codes for CASSQDWDRRGHEQYF.

The chain links TRBV28 to TRBJ1-2; 7 bases map to TRBD1. J was trimmed by 1 base and V by 10 bases; bases with no gene match: 6. The CDR3 is 13 residues long. Per germline, CDR1 MDHEN and CDR2 SYDVKM. CDR3 nucleotides: TGTGCCACCCGACAGGGAAGTAACTATGGCTACACCTTC. Amino acids: CATRQGSNYGYTF.

The chain combines TRBV4-3 with TRBJ1-6; a weak D match, TRBD1 (6 bases). Germline CDR1 reads LGHNA; CDR2 reads YSLEER. V was cut by 0 bases and J by 4 bases, with 16 bases left in between. The length of the CDR3 is 18 residues. The chain's CDR3 is CASSQDPGGGTYNSPLHF. The CDR3, as DNA: TGCGCCAGCAGCCAAGATCCGGGGGGCGGGACGTATAATTCACCCCTCCACTTT.

The chain carries TRBV6-2 or TRBV6-3 and TRBJ1-2; perhaps TRBD1 as D (6 bases). The CDR3 is 14 amino acids. V was clipped by 5 bases and J by 8 bases, with 18 bases between them. Germline V gene data show CDR1 as MNHEY and CDR2 as SVGEGT. The CDR3 loop is CASSDRGQTSGYTF. As DNA, the CDR3 is TGTGCCAGCAGTGACCGGGGACAAACCTCAGGCTACACCTTC.

The chain has TRBV16 and TRBJ1-5; 10 nucleotides align to TRBD1. This CDR3 has 16 amino acids. V gave up 4 bases and J gave up 3 bases; unmatched junction bases: 6. Germline CDR1 reads KGHSY; CDR2 reads FQNENV. DNA for the CDR3: TGTGCCAGCAGCCCCTCGACAGGGGGCCCCAATCAGCCCCAGCATTTT. Translating gives CASSPSTGGPNQPQHF.

This chain uses TRBV11-1 with TRBJ2-5, with D tentatively TRBD2 (7 bases). CDR3 length: 16 amino acids. The ends were cut back, 1 base at V and 4 bases at J, with 16 bases in the middle. Germline lookup yields CDR1 SGHAT and CDR2 FQDESV (reference sequence). CDR3 coding DNA: TGTGCCAGCAGCTTAGGGGGGCGACTAGCCGGAGAGACCCAGTACTTC. Amino acids: CASSLGGRLAGETQYF.

This clone was seen only a few times. The chain joins TRBV20-1 to TRBJ2-7, with D perhaps TRBD1 (6 bases). V lost 5 bases, J lost 3 bases, and 8 bases lay in between. The CDR3 is made up of 11 amino acids. Germline loops: CDR1 DFQATT, CDR2 SNEGSKA (reference sequence). The CDR3 sequence: CSARQDYEQYF. In DNA form, the CDR3 reads TGCAGTGCTCGACAGGACTACGAGCAGTACTTC.

V and J are TRBV20-1 and TRBJ1-2; tentatively, D is TRBD1 (6 bases). The V gene lost 3 bases and the J gene lost 1 base, with 15 bases spanning the gap. Germline values: CDR1 DFQATT, CDR2 SNEGSKA (reference sequence). This CDR3 is built from 15 residues. CDR3 amino acids: CSASGGKGDNYGYTF. In nucleotides, the CDR3 is TGCAGTGCTAGTGGAGGGAAGGGGGATAACTATGGCTACACCTTC.

The chain has TRBV20-1 and TRBJ2-5; 8 nucleotides line up with TRBD2. J lost 1 base, V lost 3 bases, and 4 bases had no gene match. The germline gives CDR1 DFQATT, CDR2 SNEGSKA (reference sequence). The CDR3 covers 14 residues. CDR3 region: CSASKRGLQETQYF. The CDR3 DNA follows: TGCAGTGCTAGTAAGCGGGGGCTCCAAGAGACCCAGTACTTC.

The chain couples TRBV6-2 or TRBV6-3 to TRBJ1-4; perhaps TRBD1 as D (5 bases). The germline V gene encodes CDR1 MNHEY and CDR2 SVGEGT. CDR3 length equals 16 residues. Deletions cut 6 bases from V and 0 bases from J, with 14 bases between. The CDR3 bases are TGTGCCAGCAGCGATACAGGTGCTGCAACTAATGAAAAACTGTTTTTT. As protein: CASSDTGAATNEKLFF.